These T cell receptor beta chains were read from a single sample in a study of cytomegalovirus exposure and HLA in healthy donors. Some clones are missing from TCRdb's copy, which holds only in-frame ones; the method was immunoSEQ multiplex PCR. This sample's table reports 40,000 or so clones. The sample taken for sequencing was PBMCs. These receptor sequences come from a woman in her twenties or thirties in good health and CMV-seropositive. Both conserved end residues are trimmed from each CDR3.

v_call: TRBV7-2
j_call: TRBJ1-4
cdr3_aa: ASREPANEKLF

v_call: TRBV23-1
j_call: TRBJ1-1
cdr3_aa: ASSQPTGGVRMNTEAF

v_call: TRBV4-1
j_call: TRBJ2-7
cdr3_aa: ASSQDPEGLPSYEQY

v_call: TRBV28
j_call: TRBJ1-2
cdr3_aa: ASSLWKQTRT

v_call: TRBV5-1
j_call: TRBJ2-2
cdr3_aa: ASSLAAGGNSGELF

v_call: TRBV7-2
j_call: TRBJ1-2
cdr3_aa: ASSFQGNYGYT

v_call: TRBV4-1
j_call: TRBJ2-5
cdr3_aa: ASSLNPGLAGGMRETQY

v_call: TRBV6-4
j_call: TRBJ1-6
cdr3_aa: APPPPVSPLH

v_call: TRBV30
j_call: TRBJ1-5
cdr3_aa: AWSATGLSQPQH

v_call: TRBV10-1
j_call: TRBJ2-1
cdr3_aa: ATGGPYNEQF

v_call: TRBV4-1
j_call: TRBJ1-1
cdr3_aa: ASSRPGRGTEAF